These 24 T cell receptor beta chains came from one sample sequenced in a study of blood T cells in healthy people across ages. Through a sample-barcoded 5' primer and a J-beta primer mix, a second PCR was run for roughly 7 to 12 cycles. One entry per CDR3 protein results from TCRdb running MiXCR on the 5' RACE reads. The sample contains about 1.8 million distinct CDR3 sequences, 40% to 55% of which appear only once. Sequenced sample: blood. The receptor source for this set is a woman aged 40 to 50 in good health.

The rearrangement uses TRBV4-2 and TRBJ1-2; perhaps TRBD1 as D (5 bases). V shed 0 bases and J shed 1 base, with 15 bases lying between them. This CDR3 spans 17 amino acids. Germline V gene lookup returns CDR1 LGHNA and CDR2 YNFKEQ. The CDR3 region is CASSQDPRAAFNYGYTF. For the CDR3, the DNA is TGTGCCAGCAGCCAAGATCCCAGGGCGGCATTTAACTATGGCTACACCTTC.

This clonotype was seen repeatedly, ten times or more. The chain carries TRBV6-2 or TRBV6-3 and TRBJ2-5; no reliable D call. Germline-derived CDR1 and CDR2 are MNHEY and SVGEGT. CDR3 size: 11 residues. V lost 4 bases to trimming and J lost 6 bases, with 6 bases between them. CDR3 region: CASSLPKTQYF. As DNA, the CDR3 is TGTGCCAGCAGTTTACCGAAGACCCAGTACTTC.

The chain recombines TRBV7-2 with TRBJ2-3; a weak D match, TRBD2 (5 bases). Germline V gene sequence: CDR1 SGHTA, CDR2 FQGNSA. Trimming pared 2 bases from V and 8 bases from J, leaving 20 bases between. The CDR3 contains 16 residues. The CDR3: CASSLQRSIQAGTQYF. In DNA form, the CDR3 reads TGTGCCAGCAGCTTACAGCGGAGCATTCAGGCTGGTACGCAGTATTTT. The whole variable domain, remainder taken from reference TRBV7-2 and TRBJ2-3, is GAGVSQSPSNKVTEKGKDVELRCDPISGHTALYWYRQSLGQGLEFLIYFQGNSAPDKSGLPSDRFSAERTGGSVSTLTIQRTQQEDSAVYLCASSLQRSIQAGTQYFGPGTRLTVL.

This chain uses TRBV6-1 with TRBJ2-5; 12 nucleotides align to TRBD2. The CDR3 runs 18 residues. Germline CDR1 reads MNHNS; CDR2 reads SASEGT. V was pared by 1 base and J by 2 bases, with 8 bases of the junction left unmatched. For the CDR3, the DNA is TGTGCCAGCAGTGAAGGACTACTAGCGGGGGGTTTTCAAGAGACCCAGTACTTC. Its translation is CASSEGLLAGGFQETQYF.

The chain employs TRBV7-3 and TRBJ1-1; no firm D call. Germline CDR1 and CDR2: SGHTA and FQGTGA. V was trimmed by 2 bases and J by 6 bases, leaving 16 bases between them. CDR3 length: 15 residues. CDR3 nucleotides: TGTGCCAGCAGCTTAGGTCCCATGGGAGTATCTGAAGCTTTCTTT. Translation gives CASSLGPMGVSEAFF.

V is TRBV5-1 and J is TRBJ2-7, with 9 bases fitting TRBD2. The DNA matches TRBJ2-5 better at its end, which makes the J call doubtful. Per the germline V gene, CDR1 is SGHRS and CDR2 is YFSETQ. The CDR3 contains 15 residues. The DNA of the CDR3 is TGCGCCAGCAGCTTGACGGCTAGCGGGGCGGAGACCCAGTACTTC. It encodes CASSLTASGAETQYF.

The chain links TRBV11-1 to TRBJ2-5; D might be TRBD2 (6 bases). Germline CDR1 reads SGHAT; CDR2 reads FQDESV (reference sequence). Trimming took off 5 bases at V and 1 base at J, with 14 bases between the two ends. The CDR3 totals 15 residues. The CDR3 sequence: CASSQVADRQETQYF. The CDR3 nucleotides read TGTGCCAGCAGCCAAGTAGCGGACCGCCAAGAGACCCAGTACTTC.

The J gene is TRBJ2-3, the V gene TRBV6-5, with 7 bases aligning to TRBD1. The V gene end was trimmed by 6 bases and the J gene end by 1 base; junction bases not matched to a gene: 7. The CDR3 contains 15 residues. Germline V gene lookup returns CDR1 MNHEY and CDR2 SVGAGI. CDR3 region: CASSRQGWGTDTQYF. The CDR3 DNA follows: TGTGCCAGCAGCCGACAGGGCTGGGGCACAGATACGCAGTATTTT.

Concerning this clonotype itself: The CDR3 end shows no conserved phenylalanine or tryptophan, and so a read error is likely. V is TRBV28 and J is TRBJ2-7, with 7 bases that match TRBD2. J gave up 1 base and V 2 bases, and 8 bases lay outside the gene matches. CDR1 and CDR2 from the germline V gene are MDHEN and SYDVKM. The length of the CDR3 is 16 residues. Written as DNA, the CDR3 is TGTGCCAGCAGTTTAGCGGGGGAGGGGTGGTCCTACGAGCAGTACTAC. This sequence encodes CASSLAGEGWSYEQYY.

The sample holds many counts of this clonotype. The chain combines TRBV7-2 with TRBJ2-7; D is possibly TRBD1 (6 bases). The V gene lost 1 base and the J gene lost 3 bases, with 13 bases spanning the gap. Looked up from germline, CDR1 is SGHTA and CDR2 is FQGNSA. The CDR3 totals 15 residues. CDR3 amino acids: CASSLGGQGSYEQYF. The CDR3 nucleotides read TGTGCCAGCAGCTTAGGAGGGCAGGGGAGCTACGAGCAGTACTTC.

The chain carries TRBV7-2 and TRBJ2-3, with 8 bases lining up with TRBD2. Germline CDR1 and CDR2: SGHTA and FQGNSA. This CDR3 has 15 amino acids. The trim removed 4 bases at V and 5 bases at J, leaving 8 bases unmatched. For the CDR3, the DNA is TGTGCCAGCAGCTACTTCGGGGGGGGAGGAGATACGCAGTATTTT. This encodes CASSYFGGGGDTQYF.

This rearrangement joins TRBV20-1 to TRBJ2-7, with TRBD2 matching over 7 bases. The CDR3 contains 16 residues. V trimming: 5 bases; J trimming: 7 bases; junction bases outside the gene matches: 20. CDR1 and CDR2 from the germline V gene are DFQATT and SNEGSKA (reference sequence). The CDR3: CSAPGRAGGLIREQYF. In DNA, the CDR3 is TGCAGTGCTCCGGGGAGGGCAGGCGGTCTAATTCGGGAGCAGTACTTC.

This rearrangement joins TRBV20-1 to TRBJ2-1; 12 nucleotides match TRBD2. Losses at the gene ends were 6 bases for V and 7 bases for J; bases not matched to a gene: 10. This CDR3 has 15 amino acids. Germline assignment: CDR1 DFQATT and CDR2 SNEGSKA (reference sequence). For the CDR3, the DNA is TGCAGTGCGGGCAGGACTAGCGGGGTGTTTAATGAGCAGTTCTTC. This gives the protein CSAGRTSGVFNEQFF.

The gene calls are TRBV5-1 and TRBJ1-1; D unresolved. V was clipped by 5 bases and J by 3 bases, with 14 bases between them. The germline gives CDR1 SGHRS, CDR2 YFSETQ. The CDR3 sequence is 14 residues long. CDR3 protein: CASRPGLPDTEAFF. The CDR3 DNA reads as TGCGCCAGCAGACCGGGCTTACCGGACACTGAAGCTTTCTTT.

V is TRBV15 and J is TRBJ2-5; the D is unclear. V lost 0 bases, J lost 8 bases, and 4 bases lay in between. The CDR3 sequence is 11 residues long. Germline V CDR1 and CDR2: LNHNV, YYDKDF (reference sequence). The DNA of the CDR3 is TGTGCCACCAGCAGAGATAGTACCCAGTACTTC. It encodes CATSRDSTQYF.

Remarks on this clonotype: A single base separates this from a much larger clone, so it may be a read error. The genes are TRBV7-2 and TRBJ2-5; D unresolved. The CDR3 is 13 residues long. V was trimmed by 2 bases and J by 11 bases, leaving 15 bases between them. Germline-derived CDR1 and CDR2 are SGHTA and FQGNSA. As DNA, the CDR3 is TGTGCCAGCAGCTTATTCAGAACCAATGAGCAGTACTTC. Protein sequence: CASSLFRTNEQYF.

This clonotype was found a few times. The chain recombines TRBV27 with TRBJ2-6, with TRBD1 matching 9 bases. Germline V lookup: CDR1 MNHEY, CDR2 SMNVEV (reference sequence). V shed 5 bases and J 0 bases; nucleotides not matched to a gene: 8. CDR3 size: 18 residues. The CDR3 region has the DNA TGTGCCAGCAGTCCCCTGGGGACAGGGAACTCTGGGGCCAACGTCCTGACTTTC. This encodes CASSPLGTGNSGANVLTF.

The chain links TRBV7-2 to TRBJ1-2, with 7 nucleotides matching TRBD1. From germline, CDR1 is SGHTA and CDR2 FQGNSA. V dropped 1 base and J dropped 6; count of bases not matched to a gene: 8. This CDR3 region has 15 residues. In nucleotides, the CDR3 is TGTGCCAGCAGCTTAGACCTTGTACAGGGGAATGGCTACACCTTC. Translated, it gives CASSLDLVQGNGYTF.

The chain recombines TRBV20-1 with TRBJ2-3, with 7 bases identical to TRBD2. The CDR3 contains 15 residues. Germline CDR1 reads DFQATT; CDR2 reads SNEGSKA (reference sequence). CDR3 coding DNA: TGCAGCGCTTGGGAAGGGCGGGGGAATTCAGATACGCAGTATTTT. Protein sequence: CSAWEGRGNSDTQYF.

This clonotype has a single count. This chain uses TRBV25-1 with TRBJ1-1, with TRBD1 matching 11 bases. With V trimmed by 1 base and J by 4 bases, 5 bases remained unmatched. The CDR3 runs to 16 residues. CDR1 and CDR2 (germline): MGHDK, SYGVNS. CDR3 sequence (DNA): TGTGCCAGCAGTGAATCGGGACAGGGGGTTGGCACTGAAGCTTTCTTT. This sequence encodes CASSESGQGVGTEAFF.

V is TRBV5-1 and J is TRBJ2-5, with a possible D match to TRBD2 (5 bases). V was shortened by 0 bases and J by 3 bases, with 15 bases between the two germline ends. Germline V gene data show CDR1 as SGHRS and CDR2 as YFSETQ. The CDR3 loop spans 16 amino acids. The CDR3: CASSLGSRGHEETQYF. DNA of the CDR3: TGCGCCAGCAGCTTGGGATCCCGGGGTCATGAAGAGACCCAGTACTTC.

The chain combines TRBV6-1 with TRBJ2-1; TRBD2 matches 16 bases. Per the germline V gene, CDR1 is MNHNS and CDR2 is SASEGT. The CDR3 is 20 amino acids. V was pared by 6 bases and J by 7 bases, with 18 bases of the junction left unmatched. Written as DNA, the CDR3 is TGTGCCAGCAGAAAACGATCCGGGACTAGCGGGGGGGCATCCGGAAATGAGCAGTTCTTC. It codes for CASRKRSGTSGGASGNEQFF.

This rearrangement joins TRBV20-1 to TRBJ2-7, with 10 bases aligning to TRBD1. V gave up 6 bases and J gave up 2 bases; unmatched junction bases: 7. Germline CDR1 and CDR2: DFQATT and SNEGSKA (reference sequence). The CDR3 is 14 residues long. CDR3 nucleotide sequence: TGCAGTGCATCTGGGACAGGGGACCCCTACGAGCAGTACTTC. Translated, it gives CSASGTGDPYEQYF.

The chain has TRBV4-2 and TRBJ2-3; D possibly matches TRBD1 or TRBD2 (6 bases each). Per the germline V gene, CDR1 is LGHNA and CDR2 is YNFKEQ. This CDR3 has 14 amino acids. V lost 1 base and J 10 bases, leaving 15 bases between the germline ends. The CDR3 coding sequence is TGTGCCAGCAGCCAAGGAGGGGGGAGAAGTGCGCAGTATTTT. This sequence encodes CASSQGGGRSAQYF.